This T cell receptor (beta chain) stems from a study of T cell responses to AZD1222 COVID-19 vaccine. Study-wide points: Unmutated variant regions are reportedly the target of nearly half of TCRs that are spike-specific. Donors, mostly white British, included more females; clonal diversity was possibly underestimated. Spike-wide coverage was observed for vaccine-associated CD4 TCRs, with dominant responses at 160-218 and 743-854.

Worth noting for this clone: Its matching antigen is unknown.

Germline V gene lookup returns CDR1 MDHEN and CDR2 SYDVKM. The CDR3 spans 12 residues. The trim removed 5 bases at V and 6 bases at J, leaving 3 bases unmatched. The assay was immunoSEQ multiplex PCR, and TCRdb's table has in-frame clones only and misses some. The sample consists of 150,000 to 200,000 clones, 92% of them appearing once. It was second doses at about 4 or about 12 weeks that were pooled. The sequences come from peripheral blood, collected 28 days after the second AZD1222 dose. The receptor was isolated from an adult who received the AZD1222 COVID-19 vaccine. The rearrangement links TRBV28 to TRBJ2-7; 8 bases line up with TRBD1. The CDR3 sequence: CASSLRGREQYF. The CDR3 DNA reads TGTGCCAGCAGTCTCAGGGGGCGCGAGCAGTACTTC.